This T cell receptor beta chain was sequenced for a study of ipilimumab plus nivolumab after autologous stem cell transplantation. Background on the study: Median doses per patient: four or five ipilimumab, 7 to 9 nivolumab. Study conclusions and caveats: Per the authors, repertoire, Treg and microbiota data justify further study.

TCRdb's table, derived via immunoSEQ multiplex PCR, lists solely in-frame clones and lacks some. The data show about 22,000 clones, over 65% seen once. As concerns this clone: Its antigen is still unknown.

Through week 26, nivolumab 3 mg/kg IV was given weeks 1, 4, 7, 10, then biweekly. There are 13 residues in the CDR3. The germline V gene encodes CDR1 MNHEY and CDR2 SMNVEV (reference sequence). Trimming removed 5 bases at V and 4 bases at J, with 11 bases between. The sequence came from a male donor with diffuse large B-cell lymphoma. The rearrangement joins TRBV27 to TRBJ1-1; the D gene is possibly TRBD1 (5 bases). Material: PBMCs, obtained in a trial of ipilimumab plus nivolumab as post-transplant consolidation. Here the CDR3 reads CASSPGTATEAFF. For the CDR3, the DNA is TGTGCCAGCAGTCCCGGGACTGCCACTGAAGCTTTCTTT.